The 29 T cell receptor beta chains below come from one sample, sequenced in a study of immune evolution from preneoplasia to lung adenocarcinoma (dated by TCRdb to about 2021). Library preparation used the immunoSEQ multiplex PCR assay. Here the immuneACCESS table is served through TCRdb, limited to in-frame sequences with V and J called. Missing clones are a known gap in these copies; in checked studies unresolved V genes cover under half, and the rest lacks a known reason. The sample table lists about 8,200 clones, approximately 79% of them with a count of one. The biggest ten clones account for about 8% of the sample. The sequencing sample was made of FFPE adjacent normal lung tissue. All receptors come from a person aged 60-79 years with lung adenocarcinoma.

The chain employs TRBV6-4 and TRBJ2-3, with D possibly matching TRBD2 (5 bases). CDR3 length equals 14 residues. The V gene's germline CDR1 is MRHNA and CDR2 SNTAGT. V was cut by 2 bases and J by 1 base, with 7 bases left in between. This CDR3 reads CASSDRGGTDTQYF. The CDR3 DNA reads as TGTGCCAGCAGTGACCGGGGAGGCACAGATACGCAGTATTTT.

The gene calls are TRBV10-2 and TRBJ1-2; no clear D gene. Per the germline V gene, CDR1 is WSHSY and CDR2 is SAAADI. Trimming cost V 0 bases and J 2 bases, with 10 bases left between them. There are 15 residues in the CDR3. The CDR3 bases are TGCGCCAGCAGTGAGTCGCTGAGACTAAACTATGGCTACACCTTC. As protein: CASSESLRLNYGYTF.

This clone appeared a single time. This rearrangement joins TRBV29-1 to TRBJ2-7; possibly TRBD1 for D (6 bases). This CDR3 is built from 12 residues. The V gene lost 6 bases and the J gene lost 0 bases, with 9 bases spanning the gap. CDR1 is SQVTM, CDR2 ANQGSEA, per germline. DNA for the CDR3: TGCAGCGTCAAGACAGGCTCCTACGAGCAGTACTTC. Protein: CSVKTGSYEQYF.

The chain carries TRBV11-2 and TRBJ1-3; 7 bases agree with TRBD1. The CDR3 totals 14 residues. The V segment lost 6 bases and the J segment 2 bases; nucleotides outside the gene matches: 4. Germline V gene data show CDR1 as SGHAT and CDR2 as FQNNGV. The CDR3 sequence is CASSPDRAGNTIYF. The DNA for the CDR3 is TGTGCCAGCAGTCCCGACAGGGCTGGAAACACCATATATTTT.

The CDR3 DNA reads as TGTGCCAGCAGTATGGGGACAGGGAGACTAGGTTCACCCCTCCACTTT. It encodes CASSMGTGRLGSPLHF. J is TRBJ1-6 and V is TRBV6-6; the match to TRBD1 covers 9 bases. The CDR3 extends over 16 amino acids. Germline loops: CDR1 MNHNY, CDR2 SVGAGI (reference sequence). The V gene end was trimmed by 5 bases and the J gene end by 9 bases; junction bases not matched to a gene: 11.

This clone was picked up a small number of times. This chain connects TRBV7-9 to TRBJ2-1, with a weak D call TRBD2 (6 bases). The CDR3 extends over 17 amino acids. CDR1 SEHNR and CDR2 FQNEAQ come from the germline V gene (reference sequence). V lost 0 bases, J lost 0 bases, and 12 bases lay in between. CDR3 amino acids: CASSLAEGFSSYNEQFF. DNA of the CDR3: TGTGCCAGCAGCTTAGCGGAGGGGTTCAGCTCCTACAATGAGCAGTTCTTC.

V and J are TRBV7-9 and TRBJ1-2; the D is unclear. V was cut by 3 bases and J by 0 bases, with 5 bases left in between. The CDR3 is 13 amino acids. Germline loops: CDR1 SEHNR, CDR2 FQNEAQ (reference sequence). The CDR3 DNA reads TGTGCCAGCAGCTTGGGTGCTAACTATGGCTACACCTTC. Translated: CASSLGANYGYTF. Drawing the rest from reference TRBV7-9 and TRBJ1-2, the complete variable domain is DTGVSQNPRHKITKRGQNVTFRCDPISEHNRLYWYRQTLGQGPEFLTYFQNEAQLEKSRLLSDRFSAERPKGSFSTLEIQRTEQGDSAMYLCASSLGANYGYTFGSGTRLTVV.

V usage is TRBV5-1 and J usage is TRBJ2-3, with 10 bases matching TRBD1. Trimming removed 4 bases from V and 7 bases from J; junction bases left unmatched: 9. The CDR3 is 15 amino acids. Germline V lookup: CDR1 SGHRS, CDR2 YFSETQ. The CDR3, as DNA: TGCGCCAGCAGCGGCGCCGGGACAGGGGCTAATACGCAGTATTTT. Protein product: CASSGAGTGANTQYF. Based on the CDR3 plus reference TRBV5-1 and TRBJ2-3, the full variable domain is KAGVTQTPRYLIKTRGQQVTLSCSPISGHRSVSWYQQTPGQGLQFLFEYFSETQRNKGNFPGRFSGRQFSNSRSEMNVSTLELGDSALYLCASSGAGTGANTQYFGPGTRLTVL.

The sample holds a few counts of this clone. CDR3 loop: CASSLGPGRGNNQPQHF. CDR3 coding DNA: TGTGCCAGCAGCTTAGGTCCAGGGCGAGGCAACAATCAGCCCCAGCATTTT. The chain employs TRBV7-8 and TRBJ1-5, with D possibly being TRBD1 (5 bases). Deletions cut 1 base from V and 3 bases from J, with 16 bases between. CDR3 size: 17 residues. The germline gives CDR1 SGHVS, CDR2 FQNEAQ.

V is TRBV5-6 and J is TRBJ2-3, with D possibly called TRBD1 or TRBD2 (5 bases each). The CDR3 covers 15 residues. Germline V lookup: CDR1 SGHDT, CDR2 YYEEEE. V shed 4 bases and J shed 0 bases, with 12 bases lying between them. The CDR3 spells CASSLPGQSTDTQYF. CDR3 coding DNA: TGTGCCAGCAGCCTGCCGGGGCAAAGCACAGATACGCAGTATTTT.

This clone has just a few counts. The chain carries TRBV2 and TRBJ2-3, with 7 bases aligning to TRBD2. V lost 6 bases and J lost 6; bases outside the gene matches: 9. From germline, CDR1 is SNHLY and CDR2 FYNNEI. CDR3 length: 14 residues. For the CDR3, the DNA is TGTGCCAGCAGGACTCGACTAGCAGCCGATACGCAGTATTTT. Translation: CASRTRLAADTQYF.

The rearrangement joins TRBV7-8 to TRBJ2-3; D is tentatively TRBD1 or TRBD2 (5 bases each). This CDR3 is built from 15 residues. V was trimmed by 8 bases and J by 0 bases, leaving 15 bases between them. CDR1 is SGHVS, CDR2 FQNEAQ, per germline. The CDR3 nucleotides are TGTGCCAGCGGGGGATATGGGGATAGCACAGATACGCAGTATTTT. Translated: CASGGYGDSTDTQYF.

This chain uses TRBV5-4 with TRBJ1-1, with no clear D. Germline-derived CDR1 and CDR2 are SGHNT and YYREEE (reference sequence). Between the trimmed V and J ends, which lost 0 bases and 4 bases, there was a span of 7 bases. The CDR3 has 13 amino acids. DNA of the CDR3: TGTGCCAGCAGCTTGGCTGGTTTCACTGAAGCTTTCTTT. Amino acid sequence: CASSLAGFTEAFF.

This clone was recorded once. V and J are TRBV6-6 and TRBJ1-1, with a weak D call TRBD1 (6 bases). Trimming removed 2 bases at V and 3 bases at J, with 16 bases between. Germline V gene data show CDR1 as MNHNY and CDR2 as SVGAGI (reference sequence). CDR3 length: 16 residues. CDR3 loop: CASSYLLTGFDTEAFF. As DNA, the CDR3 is TGTGCCAGCAGTTACCTATTGACAGGTTTCGACACTGAAGCTTTCTTT.

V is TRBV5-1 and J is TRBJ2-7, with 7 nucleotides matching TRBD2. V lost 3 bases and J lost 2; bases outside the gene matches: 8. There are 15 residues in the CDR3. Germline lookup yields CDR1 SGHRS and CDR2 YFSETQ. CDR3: CASSSDPGLPYEQYF. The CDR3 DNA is TGCGCCAGCAGCTCAGACCCGGGACTACCCTACGAGCAGTACTTC.

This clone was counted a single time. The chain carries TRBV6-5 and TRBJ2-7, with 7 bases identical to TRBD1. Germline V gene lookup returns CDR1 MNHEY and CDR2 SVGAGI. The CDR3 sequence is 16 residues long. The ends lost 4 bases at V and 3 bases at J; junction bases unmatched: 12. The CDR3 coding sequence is TGTGCCAGCAGTTTCCGGACAGGCTCGATCCTCTACGAGCAGTACTTC. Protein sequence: CASSFRTGSILYEQYF.

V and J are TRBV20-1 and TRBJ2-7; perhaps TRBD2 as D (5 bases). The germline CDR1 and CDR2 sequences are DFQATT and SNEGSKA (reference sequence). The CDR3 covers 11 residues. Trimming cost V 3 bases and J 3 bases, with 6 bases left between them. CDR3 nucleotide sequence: TGCAGTGCTAGTGCGGGCTACGAGCAGTACTTC. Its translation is CSASAGYEQYF.

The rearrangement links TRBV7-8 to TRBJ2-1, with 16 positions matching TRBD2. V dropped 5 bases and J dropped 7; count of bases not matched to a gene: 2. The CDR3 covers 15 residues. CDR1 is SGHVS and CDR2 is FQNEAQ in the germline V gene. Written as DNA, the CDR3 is TGTGCCAGCAGCCAGGGACTAGCGGGAGGGAATGAGCAGTTCTTC. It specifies CASSQGLAGGNEQFF.

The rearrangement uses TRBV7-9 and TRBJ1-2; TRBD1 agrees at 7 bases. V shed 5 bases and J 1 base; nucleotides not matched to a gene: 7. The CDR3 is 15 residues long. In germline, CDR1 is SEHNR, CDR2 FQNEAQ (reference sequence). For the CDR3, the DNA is TGTGCCAGCAGCCTCGGGACAGTTTTTAACTATGGCTACACCTTC. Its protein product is CASSLGTVFNYGYTF.

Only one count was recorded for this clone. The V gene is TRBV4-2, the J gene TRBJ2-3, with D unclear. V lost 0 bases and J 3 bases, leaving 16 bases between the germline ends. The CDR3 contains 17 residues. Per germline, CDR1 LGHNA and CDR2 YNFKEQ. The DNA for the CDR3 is TGTGCCAGCAGCCAAGATCTCTTTAACCCCGGGACAGATACGCAGTATTTT. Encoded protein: CASSQDLFNPGTDTQYF.

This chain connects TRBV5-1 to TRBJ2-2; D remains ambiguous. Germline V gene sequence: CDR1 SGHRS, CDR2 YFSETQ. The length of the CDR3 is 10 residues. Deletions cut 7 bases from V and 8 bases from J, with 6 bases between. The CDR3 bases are TGCGCCAGCCCCACAGGGGAGCTGTTTTTT. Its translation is CASPTGELFF.

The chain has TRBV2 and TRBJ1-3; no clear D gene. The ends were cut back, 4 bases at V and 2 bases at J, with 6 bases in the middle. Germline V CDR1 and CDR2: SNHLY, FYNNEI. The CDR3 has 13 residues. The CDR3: CASSVSAGNTIYF. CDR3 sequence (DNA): TGTGCCAGCAGTGTGTCAGCTGGAAACACCATATATTTT.

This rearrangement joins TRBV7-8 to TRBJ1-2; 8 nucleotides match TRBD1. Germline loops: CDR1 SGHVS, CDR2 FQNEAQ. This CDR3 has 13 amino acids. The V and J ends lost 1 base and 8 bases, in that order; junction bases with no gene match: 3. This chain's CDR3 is CASSLGRGQGYTF. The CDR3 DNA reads TGTGCCAGCAGCTTAGGCAGGGGGCAGGGCTACACCTTC.

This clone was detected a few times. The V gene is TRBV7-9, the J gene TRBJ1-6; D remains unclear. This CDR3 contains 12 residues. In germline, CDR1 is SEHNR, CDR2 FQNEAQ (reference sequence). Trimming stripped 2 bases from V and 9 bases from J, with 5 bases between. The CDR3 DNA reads TGTGCCAGCAGCTTATCACCTTCACCCCTCCACTTT. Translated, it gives CASSLSPSPLHF.

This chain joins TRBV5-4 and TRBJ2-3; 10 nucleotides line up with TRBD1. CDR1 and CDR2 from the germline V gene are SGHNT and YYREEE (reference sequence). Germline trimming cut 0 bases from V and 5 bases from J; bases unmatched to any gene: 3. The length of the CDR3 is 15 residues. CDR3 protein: CASSLARTGGDTQYF. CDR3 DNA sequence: TGTGCCAGCAGCTTGGCGCGGACAGGGGGAGATACGCAGTATTTT.

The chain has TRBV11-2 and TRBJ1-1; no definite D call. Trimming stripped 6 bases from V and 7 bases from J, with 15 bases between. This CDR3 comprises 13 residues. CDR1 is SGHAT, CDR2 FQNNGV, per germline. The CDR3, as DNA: TGTGCCAGCAGAAGGATCCAACCCGTTGAAGCTTTCTTT. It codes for CASRRIQPVEAFF.

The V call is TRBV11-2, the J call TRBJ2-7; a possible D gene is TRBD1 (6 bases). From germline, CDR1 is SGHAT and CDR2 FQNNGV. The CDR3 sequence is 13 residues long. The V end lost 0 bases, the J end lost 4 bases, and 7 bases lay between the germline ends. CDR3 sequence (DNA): TGTGCCAGCAGCTTAGATACAGGGTACGAGCAGTACTTC. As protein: CASSLDTGYEQYF.

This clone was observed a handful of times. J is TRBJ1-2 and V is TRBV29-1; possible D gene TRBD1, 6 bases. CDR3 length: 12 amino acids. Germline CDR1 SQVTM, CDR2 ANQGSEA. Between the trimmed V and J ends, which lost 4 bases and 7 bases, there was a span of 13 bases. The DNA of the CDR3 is TGCAGCGTTGGGCAGGGGCATGGTGGCTACACCTTC. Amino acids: CSVGQGHGGYTF.

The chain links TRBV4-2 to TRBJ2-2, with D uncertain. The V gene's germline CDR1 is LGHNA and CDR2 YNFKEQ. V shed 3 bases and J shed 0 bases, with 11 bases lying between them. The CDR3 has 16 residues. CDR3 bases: TGTGCCAGCAGCCAGAGCCTAGGCACGAACACCGGGGAGCTGTTTTTT. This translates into CASSQSLGTNTGELFF.